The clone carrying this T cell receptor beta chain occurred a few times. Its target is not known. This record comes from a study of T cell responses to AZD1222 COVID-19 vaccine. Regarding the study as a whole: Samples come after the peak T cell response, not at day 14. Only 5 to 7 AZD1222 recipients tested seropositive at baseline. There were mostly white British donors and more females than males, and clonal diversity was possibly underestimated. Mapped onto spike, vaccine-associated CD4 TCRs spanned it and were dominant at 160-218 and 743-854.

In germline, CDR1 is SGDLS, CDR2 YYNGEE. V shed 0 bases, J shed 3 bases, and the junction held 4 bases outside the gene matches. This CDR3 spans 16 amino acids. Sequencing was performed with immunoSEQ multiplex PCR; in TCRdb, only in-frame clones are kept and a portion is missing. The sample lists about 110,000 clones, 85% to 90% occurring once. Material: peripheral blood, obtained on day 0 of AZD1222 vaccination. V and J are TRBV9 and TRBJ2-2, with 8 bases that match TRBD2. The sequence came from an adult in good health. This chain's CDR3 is CASSVVVGGDTGELFF. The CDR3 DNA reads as TGTGCCAGCAGCGTAGTGGTCGGGGGGGACACCGGGGAGCTGTTTTTT.